This T cell receptor (beta chain) emerged from a study of blood T cell repertoires in COVID-19. Clinical history as reported by participants underpinned cohort assignment. Original methodology: From reference gene primer amplification, estimates of nucleated cell counts were derived. Clones were read by immunoSEQ multiplex PCR, and TCRdb kept only the in-frame ones, dropping some. V, J and clone size are those of that table, while D and trimming were read from the DNA. Of 150,000 to 250,000 clones listed, around 87% are singletons. The germline gives CDR1 MRHNA, CDR2 SNTAGT. This CDR3 region has 14 residues. V dropped 3 bases and J dropped 8 bases, with 14 bases sitting between them.

V is TRBV6-4 and J is TRBJ2-1; D perhaps matches TRBD1 (6 bases). Sequenced input: PBMCs or T cells enriched from blood (not recorded which). The sequence derives from a woman aged 25 to 39 who had recovered from COVID-19. In nucleotides, the CDR3 is TGTGCCAGCAGTGAAAGTGGGAAGGGGGATGAGCAGTTCTTC. It codes for CASSESGKGDEQFF.